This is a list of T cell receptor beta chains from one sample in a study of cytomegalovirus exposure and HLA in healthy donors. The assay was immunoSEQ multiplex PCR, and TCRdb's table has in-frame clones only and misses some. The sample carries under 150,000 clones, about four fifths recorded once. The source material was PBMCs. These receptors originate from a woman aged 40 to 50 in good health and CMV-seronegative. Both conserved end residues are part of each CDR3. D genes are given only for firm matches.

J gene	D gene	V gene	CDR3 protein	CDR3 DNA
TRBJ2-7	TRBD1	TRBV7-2	CASSPSTGGLYEQYF	TGTGCCAGCAGCCCATCGACAGGGGGCCTCTACGAGCAGTACTTC
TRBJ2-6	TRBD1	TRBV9	CASSVGQSSGANVLTF	TGTGCCAGCAGCGTGGGACAGTCGTCTGGGGCCAACGTCCTGACTTTC
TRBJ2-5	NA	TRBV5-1	CASSLEQVGTQYF	TGCGCCAGCAGCTTGGAACAGGTCGGGACCCAGTACTTC
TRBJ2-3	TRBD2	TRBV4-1	CASSGGELSPDTQYF	TGCGCCAGCAGCGGGGGGGAGTTGAGCCCAGATACGCAGTATTTT
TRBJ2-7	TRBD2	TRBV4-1	CASSPSGGGSGLYEQYF	TGCGCCAGCAGCCCCTCGGGGGGAGGGAGTGGGCTCTACGAGCAGTACTTC
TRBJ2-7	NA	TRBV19	CASSASVRGKQYF	TGTGCCAGTAGTGCGTCGGTGCGGGGTAAGCAGTACTTC
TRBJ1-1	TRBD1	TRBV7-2	CASSLVQGSWTEAFF	TGTGCCAGCAGCTTAGTACAGGGGTCGTGGACTGAAGCTTTCTTT
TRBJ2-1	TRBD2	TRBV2	CASRTRSGGAFEQFF	TGTGCCAGCAGAACTCGGAGCGGGGGGGCATTTGAGCAGTTCTTC
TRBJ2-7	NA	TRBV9	CASSVAPNYEQYF	TGTGCCAGCAGCGTAGCCCCAAATTACGAGCAGTACTTC
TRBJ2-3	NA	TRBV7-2	CASSLGLGRGRTSTDTQYF	TGTGCCAGCAGCTTAGGGTTGGGCAGGGGCAGAACTAGCACAGATACGCAGTATTTT
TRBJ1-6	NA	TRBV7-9	CASSLEGSKDSPLHF	TGTGCCAGCAGCTTAGAAGGGAGTAAGGATTCACCCCTCCACTTT
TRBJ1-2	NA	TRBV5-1	CASSSFSRNYGYTF	TGCGCCAGCAGCTCTTTTTCACGGAACTATGGCTACACCTTC
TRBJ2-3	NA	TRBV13	CASSPIRGGATDTQYF	TGTGCCAGCAGCCCCATAAGGGGGGGGGCGACAGATACGCAGTATTTT